These T cell receptor beta chains were read from a single sample in a study of CD4+ T cells in melanoma. Profiling relied on immunoSEQ multiplex PCR, and the TCRdb table lists in-frame clones only, not all of them. The table has more than 10,000 clones, roughly two thirds seen once. Specimen: cells from a culture (not recorded whether cultured in vitro). These receptors all stem from a human donor with melanoma. CDR3s include the opening cysteine and the closing phenylalanine or tryptophan. The order of the fields is V gene, D gene, CDR3 length, J gene, clone size, CDR3 DNA, CDR3 protein. D genes are given only for firm matches. Rows may omit the clone size; those that give it use once, few, many or a size class.

TRBV6-1,NA,14,TRBJ1-3,NA,TGTGCCAGCAGATCCGCGGGTTTGCCAAACACCATATATTTT,CASRSAGLPNTIYF
TRBV5-1,NA,13,TRBJ1-1,NA,TGCGCCAGCAGCTGGGGGGCGACAACTGAAGCTTTCTTT,CASSWGATTEAFF
TRBV7-8,TRBD1,17,TRBJ2-6,NA,TGTGCCACCAAGAAGGGACAGGGCTCTTCTGGGGCCAACGTCCTGACTTTC,CATKKGQGSSGANVLTF
TRBV2,NA,11,TRBJ2-1,NA,TGTGCCAGCAGCTCCTACAATGAGCAGTTCTTC,CASSSYNEQFF
TRBV19,NA,16,TRBJ2-3,NA,TGTGCCAGTAGTATAAAGGGACGGGGGGACAGAGATACGCAGTATTTT,CASSIKGRGDRDTQYF
TRBV10-3,NA,12,TRBJ2-3,NA,TGTGCCATCAGTGAGGGGGAGGGGGCCGCGTTTTTT,CAISEGEGAAFF
TRBV11-2,NA,12,TRBJ2-5,NA,TGTGCCAGCAGCTTAATGGGACAGACCCAGTACTTC,CASSLMGQTQYF
TRBV6-1,NA,12,TRBJ1-2,NA,TGTGCCAGCAGCCCACTACGCTATGGCTACACCTTC,CASSPLRYGYTF
TRBV5-1,TRBD1,16,TRBJ1-5,NA,TGCGCCAGCAGGCCGGGGACAGGGGGATCCAATCAGCCCCAGCATTTT,CASRPGTGGSNQPQHF
TRBV11-2,TRBD1,15,TRBJ2-3,once,TGTGCCAGCAGCTTCCGCCGGGACAGGGGCGATACGCAGTATTTT,CASSFRRDRGDTQYF
TRBV7-9,TRBD2,12,TRBJ2-5,NA,TGTGCCAGCAGCTCTAGCGGGGAGACCCAGTACTTC,CASSSSGETQYF
TRBV5-1,TRBD1,15,TRBJ2-7,once,TGCGCCAGCAGCTGGAGACAGGGGGGAGTTTACGAGCAGTACTTC,CASSWRQGGVYEQYF
TRBV5-4,TRBD1,18,TRBJ1-5,once,TGTGCCAGCACTAGACAGGGAAAGAAAAACCCTTTTAATCAGCCCCAGCATTTT,CASTRQGKKNPFNQPQHF
TRBV5-1,NA,13,TRBJ2-5,NA,TGCGCCAGCAGCTTACAGGGCTTGGAGACCCAGTACTTC,CASSLQGLETQYF
TRBV6-5,TRBD2,16,TRBJ2-2,NA,TGTGCCAGCAGTTACTCGCTAGCGGGGAACACCGGGGAGCTGTTTTTT,CASSYSLAGNTGELFF
TRBV7-3,TRBD1,14,TRBJ1-6,once,TGTGCCAGCAGCCATGGACAGGAAAATTCACCCCTCCACTTT,CASSHGQENSPLHF
TRBV5-4,NA,14,TRBJ2-5,few,TGTGCCAGCAGCACCGGACAGATGCAAGAGACCCAGTACTTC,CASSTGQMQETQYF
TRBV28,NA,11,TRBJ2-7,NA,TGTGCCATTGCTTGGGCGAACGAGCAGTACTTC,CAIAWANEQYF
TRBV19,NA,11,TRBJ2-4,NA,TGTGCCAGTAGTATAGACTTGATTCAGTACTTC,CASSIDLIQYF
TRBV5-1,TRBD1,14,TRBJ2-7,NA,TGCGCCAGCAGCTTGAATCAGGGGGCCTACGAGCAGTACTTC,CASSLNQGAYEQYF
TRBV29-1,NA,11,TRBJ1-2,NA,TGCAGCGTTGCGACAGGCTATGGCTACACCTTC,CSVATGYGYTF
TRBV15,NA,16,TRBJ1-5,NA,TGTGCCACCAGCAGAGCGGAGGGGTACGGGGATCAGCCCCAGCATTTT,CATSRAEGYGDQPQHF
TRBV5-1,NA,14,TRBJ1-5,NA,TGCGCCAGCAGCGTAGGACGGGGGGATCAGCCCCAGCATTTT,CASSVGRGDQPQHF
TRBV30,TRBD1,15,TRBJ1-2,NA,TGTGCCTGGAGTCCCTTGACAGGGGTCTTCTATGGCTACACCTTC,CAWSPLTGVFYGYTF
TRBV2,TRBD2,14,TRBJ2-7,NA,TGTGCCAGCAGCCTGACTAGCGGGATCTACGAGCAGTACTTC,CASSLTSGIYEQYF
TRBV4-1,TRBD1,14,TRBJ1-6,NA,TGCGCCAGCAGCCAAGAAGGGACAGGGACCCCCCTCCACTTT,CASSQEGTGTPLHF
TRBV4-1,NA,14,TRBJ1-5,NA,TGCGCCAGCAGCCCGCAGAGGTTCAATCAGCCCCAGCATTTT,CASSPQRFNQPQHF
TRBV11-2,TRBD2,15,TRBJ2-1,NA,TGTGCCAGCAGCCCTGGACTAGCGTCCTACAATGAGCAGTTCTTC,CASSPGLASYNEQFF
TRBV13,TRBD2,14,TRBJ2-5,NA,TGTGCCAGCAGCAGGGGACTAAACCAAGAGACCCAGTACTTC,CASSRGLNQETQYF
TRBV11-2,NA,12,TRBJ2-7,NA,TGTGCCAGCAGCTTAAAACAGTACGAGCAGTACTTC,CASSLKQYEQYF
TRBV4-1,NA,15,TRBJ1-5,NA,TGCGCCAGCAGCCAAGACGAACAGGGTCATCAGCCCCAGCATTTT,CASSQDEQGHQPQHF
TRBV7-3,TRBD1,15,TRBJ1-1,NA,TGTGCCAGCAGCTTATCGGGACAGGGGATCACTGAAGCTTTCTTT,CASSLSGQGITEAFF
TRBV19,NA,15,TRBJ2-7,few,TGTGCCAGTAGTATACGACCAGGGGTCTCCTACGAGCAGTACTTC,CASSIRPGVSYEQYF
TRBV29-1,NA,14,TRBJ2-5,NA,TGCAGCGTTGCCCCCGGCGGGGGCCTAGAGACCCAGTACTTC,CSVAPGGGLETQYF
TRBV6-1,NA,15,TRBJ1-1,few,TGTGCCAGCAGTGAAGCCGGACACAAGAACACTGAAGCTTTCTTT,CASSEAGHKNTEAFF
TRBV6-5,NA,13,TRBJ1-1,NA,TGTGCCAGCCATGAATTGGCGTGGACTGAAGCTTTCTTT,CASHELAWTEAFF
TRBV5-1,NA,13,TRBJ2-1,NA,TGCGCCAGCAGCTTAGGGGGGTACAATGAGCAGTTCTTC,CASSLGGYNEQFF
TRBV10-3,NA,13,TRBJ2-2,NA,TGTGCCATCAGCGCAGTAAGCACCGGGGAGCTGTTTTTT,CAISAVSTGELFF